What follows are 27 T cell receptor beta chains derived from one specimen sequenced in a study of B cell selection in AIRE deficiency. TCRdb's table, derived via immunoSEQ multiplex PCR, lists solely in-frame clones and lacks some. The profile shows tens of thousands of clones, about 97% of them singletons. Conventional CD4 T cells were sorted as CD4+CD127+ cells. The sample taken for sequencing was conventional CD4+ T cells sorted from PBMCs. The receptors stem from a human donor with AIRE deficiency.

This chain connects TRBV14 to TRBJ1-6, with 7 bases aligning to TRBD1. From germline, CDR1 is SGHDN and CDR2 FVKESK. The J segment lost 5 bases and the V segment lost 3 bases, leaving 1 base of the junction unmatched. The CDR3 runs 14 residues. The CDR3 DNA sequence: TGTGCCAGCAGCCATGGGACAGATAATTCACCCCTCCACTTT. Translation: CASSHGTDNSPLHF. The whole variable domain, filled in from reference TRBV14 and TRBJ1-6, reads EAGVTQFPSHSVIEKGQTVTLRCDPISGHDNLYWYRRVMGKEIKFLLHFVKESKQDESGMPNNRFLAERTGGTYSTLKVQPAELEDSGVYFCASSHGTDNSPLHFGNGTRLTVT.

The chain carries TRBV2 and TRBJ1-1, with a possible D match to TRBD1 (6 bases). The CDR3 is 13 residues long. CDR1 SNHLY and CDR2 FYNNEI come from the germline V gene. V gave up 4 bases and J gave up 7 bases, with 13 bases separating them. Here the CDR3 DNA reads TGTGCCAGCAGTGGCCAGGGGAGCGGTGAAGCTTTCTTT. Encoded protein: CASSGQGSGEAFF.

CDR3 in DNA: TGTGCCAGCAGGACAAGGGAGACCCAGTACTTC. Translation: CASRTRETQYF. The V and J genes are TRBV6-5 and TRBJ2-5; D gene ambiguous. In germline, CDR1 is MNHEY, CDR2 SVGAGI. Trimming stripped 6 bases from V and 5 bases from J, with 7 bases between. The CDR3 is 11 amino acids.

This clone was seen just once. This chain connects TRBV29-1 to TRBJ1-1; D unclear. With 0 bases removed from V and 4 bases from J, the gap between germline ends came to 9 bases. Germline CDR1 SQVTM, CDR2 ANQGSEA. This CDR3 is built from 13 residues. The CDR3: CSVEDNVVTEAFF. CDR3 sequence (DNA): TGCAGCGTTGAAGATAACGTGGTCACTGAAGCTTTCTTT.

The V gene is TRBV5-4, the J gene TRBJ2-2; a weak D match, TRBD2 (5 bases). This CDR3 is built from 15 residues. Germline V lookup: CDR1 SGHNT, CDR2 YYREEE (reference sequence). Trimming shortened V by 0 bases and J by 1 base, and 7 bases separated the two germline ends. The CDR3 DNA is TGTGCCAGCAGCTTGGGAGGGCTGAACACCGGGGAGCTGTTTTTT. As protein: CASSLGGLNTGELFF.

The chain employs TRBV7-9 and TRBJ2-2; 10 bases match TRBD1. From germline, CDR1 is SEHNR and CDR2 FQNEAQ (reference sequence). The CDR3 length is 17 residues. With V trimmed by 5 bases and J by 5 bases, 11 bases remained unmatched. The CDR3 region has the DNA TGTGCCAGCAGCCCCCTTAGGGGACAGGGGAGGACCGGGGAGCTGTTTTTT. Protein sequence: CASSPLRGQGRTGELFF.

The gene calls are TRBV28 and TRBJ2-3; 9 positions agree with TRBD1. Germline trimming cut 5 bases from V and 3 bases from J; bases unmatched to any gene: 6. Germline CDR1 and CDR2: MDHEN and SYDVKM. The CDR3 is 15 residues long. CDR3 region: CASSIQGAITDTQYF. The CDR3 coding sequence is TGTGCCAGCAGTATACAGGGGGCCATAACAGATACGCAGTATTTT.

This sequence joins TRBV7-8 and TRBJ2-3; D gene unclear. The germline V and J ends were trimmed by 3 bases and 0 bases, with 10 bases remaining between them. The CDR3 has 15 amino acids. The germline CDR1 and CDR2 sequences are SGHVS and FQNEAQ. This CDR3 is CASSFSSTSTDTQYF. In DNA form, the CDR3 reads TGTGCCAGCAGCTTCTCATCCACTAGCACAGATACGCAGTATTTT.

This chain links TRBV10-3 with TRBJ2-7, with 11 positions matching TRBD1. Germline V lookup: CDR1 ENHRY, CDR2 SYGVKD. The length of the CDR3 is 15 residues. V dropped 3 bases and J dropped 5; count of bases not matched to a gene: 6. In nucleotides, the CDR3 is TGTGCCATCAGTGACAAAGGGACAGGGGGGGACGAGCAGTACTTC. It codes for CAISDKGTGGDEQYF.

This rearrangement joins TRBV11-3 to TRBJ2-5; 9 positions agree with TRBD1. V lost 5 bases and J lost 4; bases outside the gene matches: 2. CDR3 length equals 13 residues. Germline CDR1 and CDR2: SGHNT and YENEEA. The CDR3 reads CASSKDRGETQYF. In DNA form, the CDR3 reads TGTGCCAGCAGCAAGGACAGGGGAGAGACCCAGTACTTC.

The J gene is TRBJ2-7, the V gene TRBV11-2; possible D gene TRBD1, 6 bases. V shed 6 bases and J shed 0 bases, with 18 bases lying between them. Germline CDR1 is SGHAT and CDR2 is FQNNGV. The CDR3 has 16 amino acids. The CDR3 region has the DNA TGTGCCAGCAGTTACCCCGGGACGGACAGCTCCTACGAGCAGTACTTC. It encodes CASSYPGTDSSYEQYF.

The CDR3 region has the DNA TGTGCCATCAGTCAATACAGGGAAGTCGGGGAGCTGTTTTTT. Its protein product is CAISQYREVGELFF. This chain joins TRBV10-3 and TRBJ2-2; a weak D match, TRBD1 (6 bases). Trimming left V 5 bases short and J 7 bases short, with 14 bases between. CDR1 and CDR2 from the germline V gene are ENHRY and SYGVKD. This CDR3 has 14 amino acids.

The chain carries TRBV19 and TRBJ2-1; D remains unclear. V lost 5 bases, J lost 0 bases, and 14 bases lay in between. Germline CDR1 reads LNHDA; CDR2 reads SQIVND (reference sequence). This CDR3 contains 16 residues. CDR3 nucleotide sequence: TGTGCCAGTAGTGCAGCAGTGAAAACCTCCTACAATGAGCAGTTCTTC. It encodes CASSAAVKTSYNEQFF.

V gene TRBV7-2 combines with J gene TRBJ1-4; 7 nucleotides match TRBD1. The CDR3 is made up of 14 amino acids. Trimming removed 2 bases from V and 8 bases from J; junction bases left unmatched: 5. Germline-derived CDR1 and CDR2 are SGHTA and FQGNSA. The CDR3 loop is CASSLTRGVEKLFF. CDR3 DNA sequence: TGTGCCAGCAGCTTAACCAGGGGGGTAGAAAAACTGTTTTTT. The entire variable domain, with the rest obtained from reference TRBV7-2 and TRBJ1-4, is as follows: GAGVSQSPSNKVTEKGKDVELRCDPISGHTALYWYRQSLGQGLEFLIYFQGNSAPDKSGLPSDRFSAERTGGSVSTLTIQRTQQEDSAVYLCASSLTRGVEKLFFGSGTQLSVL.

This chain connects TRBV2 to TRBJ2-7, with a possible D match to TRBD1 (7 bases). Between the trimmed V and J ends, which lost 7 bases and 6 bases, there was a span of 16 bases. The CDR3 has 13 residues. Germline CDR1 SNHLY, CDR2 FYNNEI. CDR3 nucleotide sequence: TGTGCCAGCACTTCCAGGGGGGCAGGCGAGCAGTACTTC. Its translation: CASTSRGAGEQYF.

The chain is built from TRBV14 and TRBJ2-3; D perhaps matches TRBD1 (6 bases). Trimming took 2 bases from V and 1 from J, leaving 13 bases between them. This CDR3 comprises 16 residues. Looked up from germline, CDR1 is SGHDN and CDR2 is FVKESK. CDR3 protein: CASSQRQGLRTDTQYF. Written as DNA, the CDR3 is TGTGCCAGCAGCCAAAGGCAGGGGCTTCGCACAGATACGCAGTATTTT.

This chain links TRBV18 with TRBJ2-5, with TRBD1 matching 8 bases. CDR3 length equals 13 residues. Germline values: CDR1 KGHSH, CDR2 LQKENI. Trimming cost V 3 bases and J 8 bases; bases outside gene matches: 5. CDR3 DNA: TGTGCCAGCTCACCGGACAGGGCGGAAACCCAGTACTTC. This codes for CASSPDRAETQYF.

This chain uses TRBV5-1 with TRBJ1-1; the match to TRBD1 covers 7 bases. This CDR3 is built from 19 residues. The germline V gene has CDR1 SGHRS and CDR2 YFSETQ. V was pared by 0 bases and J by 0 bases, with 14 bases of the junction left unmatched. CDR3 sequence (DNA): TGCGCCAGCAGCTTGGATGGGCTGGCAGGGGGGACCATGAACACTGAAGCTTTCTTT. Translation: CASSLDGLAGGTMNTEAFF.

V and J are TRBV5-1 and TRBJ1-2, with D perhaps matching TRBD1 (5 bases). The germline CDR1 and CDR2 sequences are SGHRS and YFSETQ. Trimming took off 3 bases at V and 2 bases at J, with 14 bases between the two ends. The CDR3 totals 15 residues. In DNA, the CDR3 is TGCGCCAGCAGCTCTTTGACCGGGACCAACTATGGCTACACCTTC. This translates into CASSSLTGTNYGYTF.

The CDR3 nucleotides read TGTGCCAGCAGCTTAGTGCCAGGGGTTCGGGGGGCCAACGTCCTGACTTTC. It specifies CASSLVPGVRGANVLTF. The chain couples TRBV7-9 to TRBJ2-6; possible D gene TRBD1, 6 bases. The CDR3 is 17 amino acids. The V end lost 1 base, the J end lost 4 bases, and 14 bases lay between the germline ends. Germline V lookup: CDR1 SEHNR, CDR2 FQNEAQ (reference sequence).

The chain links TRBV4-2 to TRBJ2-3, with 9 nucleotides matching TRBD2. Germline V gene data show CDR1 as LGHNA and CDR2 as YNFKEQ. The CDR3 consists of 16 residues. V shed 4 bases, J shed 2 bases, and the junction held 7 bases outside the gene matches. CDR3 residues: CASSRRTSDLTDTQYF. As DNA, the CDR3 is TGTGCCAGCAGCCGACGGACTAGCGACCTCACAGATACGCAGTATTTT.

J is TRBJ1-1 and V is TRBV2; D is ambiguous. Deletions cut 3 bases from V and 6 bases from J, with 8 bases between. The CDR3 extends over 12 amino acids. Germline values: CDR1 SNHLY, CDR2 FYNNEI. CDR3 nucleotides: TGTGCCAGCAGTGATCCAGGCCCTGAAGCTTTCTTT. Amino acid sequence: CASSDPGPEAFF.

The CDR3 DNA is TGTGCCAGCAGCTTGGGCAGACAAAATGAGCAGTTCTTC. It encodes CASSLGRQNEQFF. The chain has TRBV7-4 and TRBJ2-1; D ambiguous. V shed 3 bases and J shed 7 bases, with 10 bases lying between them. The CDR3 has 13 amino acids. Germline V gene sequence: CDR1 SGHVT, CDR2 SQSDAQ.

The chain joins TRBV5-4 to TRBJ2-1; possible D gene TRBD2, 5 bases. The CDR3 consists of 14 residues. CDR1 and CDR2 (germline): SGHNT, YYREEE (reference sequence). The germline V and J ends were trimmed by 4 bases and 10 bases, with 18 bases remaining between them. CDR3 in amino acids: CASSPTTKDREQFF. The DNA of the CDR3 is TGTGCCAGCAGCCCGACTACGAAAGATAGAGAGCAGTTCTTC.

V gene TRBV27 combines with J gene TRBJ2-7; D ambiguous. The CDR3 extends over 14 amino acids. Germline-derived CDR1 and CDR2 are MNHEY and SMNVEV (reference sequence). Trimming removed 5 bases at V and 2 bases at J, with 13 bases between. CDR3 in amino acids: CASSPPARTYEQYF. CDR3 sequence (DNA): TGTGCCAGCAGTCCCCCAGCTAGAACCTACGAGCAGTACTTC.

This chain uses TRBV15 with TRBJ2-1; 10 bases match TRBD2. Unmatched junction bases numbered 7, after V lost 0 bases and J lost 8 bases. This CDR3 region has 16 residues. Germline CDR1 reads LNHNV; CDR2 reads YYDKDF (reference sequence). CDR3 residues: CATSRDQGLAVDEQFF. CDR3 nucleotide sequence: TGTGCCACCAGCAGAGATCAAGGACTAGCGGTCGATGAGCAGTTCTTC.

The chain has TRBV11-2 and TRBJ2-1; TRBD2 might be the D (6 bases). The CDR3 sequence is 16 residues long. CDR1 is SGHAT, CDR2 FQNNGV, per germline. Trimming pared 1 base from V and 7 bases from J, leaving 17 bases between. In nucleotides, the CDR3 is TGTGCCAGCAGCTTAGGAATGGGACTGGCGGGGAATGAGCAGTTCTTC. This translates into CASSLGMGLAGNEQFF.